These 32 T cell receptor beta chains originate from one sample sequenced in a study of OX40 agonist ivuxolimab in advanced cancers. Profiled with immunoSEQ multiplex PCR; TCRdb holds only in-frame clones, not every one. The sample lists 73,000 or so clones, approximately 92% seen once, with 10% in the top ten. The specimen was CD4+ or CD8+ T cells sorted from blood, collected in a trial of the OX40 agonist ivuxolimab. The origin of the receptors is an adult with an advanced solid tumor such as melanoma, head and neck, liver or kidney cancer.

The chain recombines TRBV12-1 with TRBJ2-7; the D call of TRBD2 is as the table states it, not checked on the DNA. TRBV12-1 corresponds to a pseudogene. The CDR3 runs 16 residues. CDR3 protein: CASSSPRLAGDYEQYF. CDR3 DNA sequence: TGTGCCAGCAGCTCCCCCCGACTGGCGGGGGACTACGAGCAGTACTTC.

The chain employs TRBV5-1 and TRBJ2-3, with TRBD1 identical over 8 bases. The germline V gene encodes CDR1 SGHRS and CDR2 YFSETQ. The V and J ends lost 3 bases and 0 bases, in that order; junction bases with no gene match: 9. The CDR3 contains 17 residues. This CDR3 reads CASSSLRDRLSTDTQYF. CDR3 DNA sequence: TGCGCCAGCAGCTCTCTTCGGGACAGGCTTAGCACAGATACGCAGTATTTT.

V is TRBV5-6 and J is TRBJ2-5, with 7 positions matching TRBD1. The J segment lost 0 bases and the V segment lost 6 bases, leaving 5 bases of the junction unmatched. This CDR3 spans 14 amino acids. Germline assignment: CDR1 SGHDT and CDR2 YYEEEE. CDR3 in amino acids: CASNEQGYQETQYF. The CDR3 DNA follows: TGTGCCAGCAACGAACAGGGGTACCAAGAGACCCAGTACTTC.

The V call is TRBV25-1, the J call TRBJ1-5; the D is unclear. V was trimmed by 8 bases and J by 9 bases, leaving 14 bases between them. The V gene's germline CDR1 is MGHDK and CDR2 SYGVNS. This CDR3 is built from 12 residues. CDR3 nucleotide sequence: TGTGCCAGCTCCCAGCCCGGTGGGCCCCAGCATTTT. This translates into CASSQPGGPQHF.

This chain connects TRBV27 to TRBJ1-1, with 7 nucleotides matching TRBD1. V gave up 6 bases and J gave up 0 bases; unmatched junction bases: 16. This CDR3 is built from 18 residues. Germline assignment: CDR1 MNHEY and CDR2 SMNVEV (reference sequence). The CDR3 loop is CASSPRGGTDDMNTEAFF. In DNA, the CDR3 is TGTGCCAGCAGCCCACGAGGCGGGACAGACGACATGAACACTGAAGCTTTCTTT.

The chain joins TRBV7-2 to TRBJ2-7, with a weak D call TRBD2 (5 bases). Germline values: CDR1 SGHTA, CDR2 FQGNSA. Trimming stripped 1 base from V and 1 base from J, with 11 bases between. The CDR3 consists of 15 residues. Here the CDR3 reads CASSLGLLVSYEQYF. CDR3 nucleotide sequence: TGTGCCAGCAGCTTAGGGCTACTAGTTTCCTACGAGCAGTACTTC.

The genes are TRBV7-2 and TRBJ2-7; D might be TRBD1 or TRBD2, each matching 6 bases. V lost 2 bases to trimming and J lost 5 bases, with 16 bases between them. CDR1 is SGHTA, CDR2 FQGNSA, per germline. The CDR3 contains 15 residues. DNA for the CDR3: TGTGCCAGCAGCTTAATGCTGGGGGGCTTCCACGAGCAGTACTTC. Translated: CASSLMLGGFHEQYF.

The V gene is TRBV7-6, the J gene TRBJ2-5, with no clear D. V lost 1 base to trimming and J lost 5 bases, with 14 bases between them. The CDR3 covers 15 residues. Germline CDR1 and CDR2: SGHVS and FNYEAQ. The CDR3, as DNA: TGTGCCAGCAGCTTAGTAGTTGCGTACGGGGAGACCCAGTACTTC. The encoded protein is CASSLVVAYGETQYF.

The chain employs TRBV27 and TRBJ1-1; the match to TRBD1 covers 9 bases. The germline CDR1 and CDR2 sequences are MNHEY and SMNVEV (reference sequence). The CDR3 runs to 16 residues. The ends lost 5 bases at V and 1 base at J; junction bases unmatched: 8. CDR3 region: CASSPGTGSWNTEAFF. CDR3 bases: TGTGCCAGCAGTCCCGGGACAGGGAGTTGGAACACTGAAGCTTTCTTT.

The gene calls are TRBV7-9 and TRBJ2-1; 9 nucleotides match TRBD1. The CDR3 length is 15 residues. V was pared by 3 bases and J by 8 bases, with 8 bases of the junction left unmatched. The germline CDR1 and CDR2 sequences are SEHNR and FQNEAQ (reference sequence). In DNA form, the CDR3 reads TGTGCCAGCAGCTTTTTGACAGGGGGGACGGATGAGCAGTTCTTC. It yields the protein CASSFLTGGTDEQFF.

The chain is built from TRBV4-1 and TRBJ1-1, with a tentative D call TRBD1 (5 bases). Germline V CDR1 and CDR2: MGHRA, YSYEKL. The CDR3 has 16 residues. V dropped 3 bases and J dropped 2 bases, with 16 bases sitting between them. The CDR3 reads CASSHQPGTGNTEAFF. CDR3 nucleotide sequence: TGCGCCAGCAGCCACCAACCAGGGACGGGTAACACTGAAGCTTTCTTT.

This chain uses TRBV21-1 with TRBJ2-7. TRBV21-1 is deemed a pseudogene. This CDR3 has 13 amino acids. The CDR3 loop is CASIRTKTYEQYF. The DNA of the CDR3 is TGTGCCAGCATAAGGACGAAGACCTACGAGCAGTACTTC.

The rearrangement joins TRBV25-1 to TRBJ1-1, with D maybe TRBD1 (6 bases). The V gene's germline CDR1 is MGHDK and CDR2 SYGVNS. This CDR3 is built from 13 residues. The ends were cut back, 5 bases at V and 2 bases at J, with 9 bases in the middle. This CDR3 reads CASSLTGNTEAFF. CDR3 nucleotide sequence: TGTGCCAGCAGTCTGACAGGCAACACTGAAGCTTTCTTT. Full variable domain (missing parts from reference TRBV25-1 and TRBJ1-1): EADIYQTPRYLVIGTGKKITLECSQTMGHDKMYWYQQDPGMELHLIHYSYGVNSTEKGDLSSESTVSRIRTEHFPLTLESARPSHTSQYLCASSLTGNTEAFFGQGTRLTVV.

Concerning this clone itself: Within the sample, other DNA sequences also encode this same CDR3. This sequence joins TRBV29-1 and TRBJ2-1, with 13 bases aligning to TRBD2. V was clipped by 5 bases and J by 6 bases; unmatched bases: 4. The CDR3 is 14 residues long. From germline, CDR1 is SQVTM and CDR2 ANQGSEA. The CDR3 spells CSVSTSGGANEQFF. CDR3 sequence (DNA): TGCAGCGTTTCCACTAGCGGGGGGGCCAATGAGCAGTTCTTC.

In this sample, this clone turned up a few times. The V call is TRBV7-9, the J call TRBJ2-7; 8 nucleotides line up with TRBD1. This CDR3 region has 16 residues. V shed 0 bases, J shed 2 bases, and the junction held 6 bases outside the gene matches. Germline-derived CDR1 and CDR2 are SEHNR and FQNEAQ (reference sequence). CDR3 region: CASSLAGQGGTYEQYF. In DNA, the CDR3 is TGTGCCAGCAGCTTAGCAGGACAGGGAGGAACCTACGAGCAGTACTTC.

The V and J genes are TRBV25-1 and TRBJ2-7, with unresolved D. CDR1 and CDR2 from the germline V gene are MGHDK and SYGVNS. V lost 7 bases and J 3 bases, leaving 7 bases between the germline ends. CDR3 size: 11 residues. The CDR3 loop is CASTMGYEQYF. CDR3 nucleotide sequence: TGTGCCAGCACGATGGGCTACGAGCAGTACTTC.

The V gene is TRBV5-1, the J gene TRBJ1-2; D not certain. The germline V gene has CDR1 SGHRS and CDR2 YFSETQ. CDR3 length: 13 amino acids. V lost 1 base and J lost 4, with 8 bases in between. As DNA, the CDR3 is TGCGCCAGCAGCTTGACTGGGCCCTATGGCTACACCTTC. Residues: CASSLTGPYGYTF.

This chain uses TRBV11-2 with TRBJ2-1; 7 bases agree with TRBD2. The germline V gene has CDR1 SGHAT and CDR2 FQNNGV. J lost 4 bases, V lost 1 base, and 4 bases had no gene match. This CDR3 is built from 15 residues. The CDR3 bases are TGTGCCAGCAGCTTAGCGGGGGGACTGTACAATGAGCAGTTCTTC. Encoded protein: CASSLAGGLYNEQFF. The full variable domain, rest sourced from reference TRBV11-2 and TRBJ2-1, is EAGVAQSPRYKIIEKRQSVAFWCNPISGHATLYWYQQILGQGPKLLIQFQNNGVVDDSQLPKDRFSAERLKGVDSTLKIQPAKLEDSAVYLCASSLAGGLYNEQFFGPGTRLTVL.

About this clone: At the DNA level, this CDR3 is encoded by other sequences in the same sample as well. The chain joins TRBV27 to TRBJ1-2; D might be TRBD1 (5 bases). Trimming cost V 3 bases and J 4 bases, with 9 bases left between them. The germline V gene encodes CDR1 MNHEY and CDR2 SMNVEV (reference sequence). The CDR3 has 13 residues. DNA for the CDR3: TGTGCCAGCAGTTTTGACAGACTCTATGGCTACACCTTC. As protein: CASSFDRLYGYTF.

The chain couples TRBV11-3 to TRBJ1-5; D ambiguous. This CDR3 comprises 16 residues. Trimming cost V 3 bases and J 0 bases, with 12 bases left between them. From germline, CDR1 is SGHNT and CDR2 YENEEA. This CDR3 is CASSLVGIYSNQPQHF. The CDR3 nucleotides read TGTGCCAGCAGCTTGGTGGGTATTTATAGCAATCAGCCCCAGCATTTT.

The chain recombines TRBV12-5 with TRBJ2-3; TRBD1 aligns across 8 bases. Unmatched junction bases numbered 11, after V lost 7 bases and J lost 5 bases. This CDR3 spans 15 amino acids. Germline CDR1 and CDR2: LGHNT and FRNRAP. The CDR3 DNA follows: TGTGCTAGTGCGCCACCTCAGGGGGCGGTAGATACGCAGTATTTT. It yields the protein CASAPPQGAVDTQYF.

The chain employs TRBV5-5 and TRBJ1-6; tentatively, D is TRBD1 (5 bases). Germline CDR1 reads SGHKS; CDR2 reads YYEKEE (reference sequence). Between the trimmed V and J ends, which lost 4 bases and 0 bases, there was a span of 14 bases. The CDR3 has 17 residues. CDR3 loop: CASSPEPGSSYNSPLHF. The CDR3, as DNA: TGTGCCAGCAGCCCTGAGCCAGGGAGCTCCTATAATTCACCCCTCCACTTT.

This clone was recorded once. The chain combines TRBV13 with TRBJ1-2; no firm D call. Trimming pared 0 bases from V and 3 bases from J, leaving 8 bases between. This CDR3 has 14 amino acids. CDR1 and CDR2 (germline): PRHDT, FYEKMQ (reference sequence). CDR3 amino acids: CASSLGSAYYGYTF. The CDR3 bases are TGTGCCAGCAGCTTAGGGTCAGCTTACTATGGCTACACCTTC.

This chain uses TRBV6-4 with TRBJ2-1; 7 positions match TRBD2. J gave up 7 bases and V 6 bases, and 12 bases lay outside the gene matches. In germline, CDR1 is MRHNA, CDR2 SNTAGT. The CDR3 consists of 15 residues. CDR3: CASSEHGGSWNEQFF. In DNA, the CDR3 is TGTGCCAGCAGCGAACACGGGGGGTCATGGAATGAGCAGTTCTTC.

This clone was seen once. V is TRBV6-5 and J is TRBJ2-7, with D perhaps matching TRBD2 (6 bases). The CDR3 is 15 amino acids. V lost 2 bases and J 3 bases, leaving 14 bases between the germline ends. Germline values: CDR1 MNHEY, CDR2 SVGAGI. The CDR3 protein is CASSYPGLGGYEQYF. The DNA of the CDR3 is TGTGCCAGCAGTTACCCTGGACTCGGGGGCTACGAGCAGTACTTC.

The rearrangement uses TRBV27 and TRBJ1-1; 10 nucleotides match TRBD1. CDR3 length equals 15 residues. The germline CDR1 and CDR2 sequences are MNHEY and SMNVEV (reference sequence). The trim removed 8 bases at V and 6 bases at J, leaving 12 bases unmatched. CDR3: CASGHQTGGMSEAFF. CDR3 bases: TGTGCCAGCGGCCATCAGACAGGGGGCATGTCTGAAGCTTTCTTT.

The V call is TRBV19, the J call TRBJ2-5; D possibly corresponds to TRBD1 (5 bases). The germline V and J ends were trimmed by 3 bases and 5 bases, with 10 bases remaining between them. Per germline, CDR1 LNHDA and CDR2 SQIVND (reference sequence). CDR3 size: 13 residues. The CDR3 protein is CASSMTRAETQYF. The CDR3 nucleotides read TGTGCCAGTAGTATGACCAGGGCGGAGACCCAGTACTTC.

This chain joins TRBV5-1 and TRBJ2-5; TRBD2 matches at 11 bases. Unmatched junction bases numbered 4, after V lost 3 bases and J lost 0 bases. This CDR3 contains 16 residues. The germline gives CDR1 SGHRS, CDR2 YFSETQ. This CDR3 reads CASSYSSGGYQETQYF. CDR3 DNA sequence: TGCGCCAGCAGCTATTCTAGCGGGGGGTACCAAGAGACCCAGTACTTC.

The rearrangement links TRBV11-2 to TRBJ1-1; a weak D match, TRBD1 (5 bases). CDR3 length equals 13 residues. Germline lookup yields CDR1 SGHAT and CDR2 FQNNGV. V was pared by 0 bases and J by 6 bases, with 8 bases between. The CDR3 region is CASSLDAGPEAFF. The CDR3 DNA reads as TGTGCCAGCAGCTTAGATGCAGGGCCTGAAGCTTTCTTT.

The chain combines TRBV19 with TRBJ2-2, with 9 bases lining up with TRBD1. CDR1 LNHDA and CDR2 SQIVND come from the germline V gene (reference sequence). The CDR3 sequence is 14 residues long. V was pared by 6 bases and J by 10 bases, with 9 bases of the junction left unmatched. The CDR3 loop is CASSLGQGVVELFF. The CDR3 DNA follows: TGTGCCAGTAGCCTGGGACAGGGTGTAGTGGAGCTGTTTTTT.

The gene calls are TRBV28 and TRBJ2-7; TRBD1 matches at 9 bases. The CDR3 has 15 residues. Trimming cost V 7 bases and J 6 bases; bases outside gene matches: 13. Germline V gene lookup returns CDR1 MDHEN and CDR2 SYDVKM. The CDR3 is CASITGQGSPFEQYF. CDR3 coding DNA: TGTGCCAGCATTACGGGACAGGGCAGTCCCTTCGAGCAGTACTTC.

V and J are TRBV21-1 and TRBJ2-7; no DNA check was done on the table's D call, TRBD1. TRBV21-1 represents a pseudogene. The CDR3 spans 14 residues. CDR3 amino acids: CASSKGQGFYEQYF. The CDR3 DNA reads TGTGCCAGCAGCAAAGGACAGGGTTTTTACGAGCAGTACTTC.